Following are 25 T cell receptor beta chains from one sample sequenced in a study of graft-versus-host responses after intestinal transplantation. Antigens for these TCRs are unknown. Clones were sequenced by immunoSEQ multiplex PCR, and TCRdb holds only the in-frame ones, with some missing. The table lists about 80,000 clones, roughly 89% of them singletons. The sequencing here drew on unstimulated CD4+ T cells sorted from spleen or lymph node cells, taken before intestinal transplant. The receptor source for this set is a human donor who received an intestinal transplant.

The V gene is TRBV14, the J gene TRBJ2-2, with D maybe TRBD1 (5 bases). Germline CDR1 reads SGHDN; CDR2 reads FVKESK. V was shortened by 4 bases and J by 4 bases, with 13 bases between the two germline ends. The CDR3 covers 15 residues. The CDR3 region has the DNA TGTGCCAGCAGCCCCTACAGCAGGGTCACCGGGGAGCTGTTTTTT. As protein: CASSPYSRVTGELFF.

The chain uses TRBV5-6 and TRBJ2-4, with a tentative D call TRBD1 (5 bases). Germline CDR1 reads SGHDT; CDR2 reads YYEEEE. V dropped 0 bases and J dropped 6 bases, with 10 bases sitting between them. The CDR3 loop spans 14 amino acids. DNA for the CDR3: TGTGCCAGCAGCTTGGGCCAGGGAACAAACATTCAGTACTTC. Translation gives CASSLGQGTNIQYF.

V is TRBV7-6 and J is TRBJ2-5; no definite D call. V dropped 0 bases and J dropped 9 bases, with 5 bases sitting between them. CDR3 length: 11 amino acids. CDR1 is SGHVS, CDR2 FNYEAQ, per germline. CDR3 protein: CASSLAAPQYF. CDR3 coding DNA: TGTGCCAGCAGCTTAGCAGCACCCCAGTACTTC.

The chain links TRBV28 to TRBJ2-7, with D tentatively TRBD2 (6 bases). V dropped 2 bases and J dropped 2 bases, with 10 bases sitting between them. This CDR3 region has 14 residues. Looked up from germline, CDR1 is MDHEN and CDR2 is SYDVKM. The CDR3 DNA is TGTGCCAGCAGTTTAGGGCAGCGGGCCTACGAGCAGTACTTC. It translates to CASSLGQRAYEQYF.

The chain links TRBV6-1 to TRBJ1-6, with D hard to call. Trimming took 2 bases from V and 0 from J, leaving 11 bases between them. Looked up from germline, CDR1 is MNHNS and CDR2 is SASEGT. The CDR3 runs to 17 residues. CDR3 DNA: TGTGCCAGCAGTGAAAGAGCCTTTAGCTCCTATAATTCACCCCTCCACTTT. This sequence encodes CASSERAFSSYNSPLHF.

The rearrangement links TRBV27 to TRBJ1-2; D gene ambiguous. The CDR3 sequence is 13 residues long. Germline V CDR1 and CDR2: MNHEY, SMNVEV (reference sequence). V was pared by 2 bases and J by 8 bases, with 12 bases between. The CDR3 protein is CASSLGVPGGYTF. The CDR3 DNA sequence: TGTGCCAGCAGTTTAGGTGTTCCGGGGGGCTACACCTTC.

The chain has TRBV11-2 and TRBJ2-7; D is possibly TRBD1 (6 bases). CDR3 length equals 15 residues. The V end lost 8 bases, the J end lost 4 bases, and 21 bases lay between the germline ends. Germline V CDR1 and CDR2: SGHAT, FQNNGV. The CDR3 nucleotides are TGTGCCAGCGGCTCACTTTTAGGGGGATCTTACGAGCAGTACTTC. It specifies CASGSLLGGSYEQYF.

The DNA for the CDR3 is TGTGCCAGCAGGGCCGGGGCCCTAGCGGGGGAAGCCAATGAGCAGTTCTTC. It specifies CASRAGALAGEANEQFF. The chain has TRBV2 and TRBJ2-1; 10 bases align to TRBD2. Losses at the gene ends were 6 bases for V and 6 bases for J; bases not matched to a gene: 14. The CDR3 spans 17 residues. CDR1 and CDR2 (germline): SNHLY, FYNNEI.

This chain links TRBV4-2 with TRBJ2-7; perhaps TRBD2 as D (7 bases). The V end lost 2 bases, the J end lost 0 bases, and 14 bases lay between the germline ends. This CDR3 spans 16 amino acids. Germline V lookup: CDR1 LGHNA, CDR2 YNFKEQ. CDR3 DNA sequence: TGTGCCAGCAGCCAATCAGGGGCGGGGGTCTCCTACGAGCAGTACTTC. It is translated as CASSQSGAGVSYEQYF.

The rearrangement links TRBV19 to TRBJ2-7, with 9 positions matching TRBD2. The length of the CDR3 is 13 residues. The germline V gene encodes CDR1 LNHDA and CDR2 SQIVND (reference sequence). With 4 bases clipped from V and 2 bases from J, the junction kept 0 bases outside the gene matches. The CDR3 sequence: CASSSGGAYEQYF. DNA of the CDR3: TGTGCCAGTAGTAGCGGGGGGGCCTACGAGCAGTACTTC.

The rearrangement joins TRBV27 to TRBJ2-7; TRBD2 agrees at 8 bases. The CDR3 extends over 14 amino acids. V trimming: 6 bases; J trimming: 1 base; junction bases outside the gene matches: 5. Germline V CDR1 and CDR2: MNHEY, SMNVEV (reference sequence). CDR3 DNA: TGTGCCAGCAGCTTTCGGGGGGGATCCTACGAGCAGTACTTC. It is translated as CASSFRGGSYEQYF.

The chain has TRBV6-6 and TRBJ1-5; 9 positions agree with TRBD1. There are 16 residues in the CDR3. V gave up 5 bases and J gave up 2 bases; unmatched junction bases: 7. CDR1 and CDR2 from the germline V gene are MNHNY and SVGAGI (reference sequence). CDR3 amino acids: CASSTGTGLGNQPQHF. CDR3 DNA sequence: TGTGCCAGCAGTACCGGGACAGGGTTGGGCAATCAGCCCCAGCATTTT.

This chain links TRBV6-5 with TRBJ1-5, with TRBD1 matching 9 bases. V was pared by 6 bases and J by 4 bases, with 7 bases of the junction left unmatched. This CDR3 is 15 amino acids long. Germline V gene data show CDR1 as MNHEY and CDR2 as SVGAGI. The CDR3, as DNA: TGTGCCAGCAGGGGACAGGGCCTATCAAATCAGCCCCAGCATTTT. Amino acid sequence: CASRGQGLSNQPQHF.

With regard to this clone: The same CDR3 also results from other DNA sequences found in this sample. V usage is TRBV27 and J usage is TRBJ1-2, with D unresolved. CDR1 is MNHEY, CDR2 SMNVEV, per germline (reference sequence). The CDR3 consists of 12 residues. V shed 3 bases and J shed 7 bases, with 9 bases lying between them. As DNA, the CDR3 is TGTGCCAGCAGTTTCCGGGGATCTGGCTACACCTTC. Protein: CASSFRGSGYTF.

The chain uses TRBV7-9 and TRBJ1-4, with D perhaps TRBD1 (6 bases). The CDR3 is 13 amino acids. Germline CDR1 reads SEHNR; CDR2 reads FQNEAQ (reference sequence). V lost 3 bases, J lost 7 bases, and 9 bases lay in between. The CDR3 nucleotides are TGTGCCAGCAGCTTTCTAGGGGGTGAAAAACTGTTTTTT. Protein: CASSFLGGEKLFF. The full variable domain, with the rest looked up from reference TRBV7-9 and TRBJ1-4, is DTGVSQNPRHKITKRGQNVTFRCDPISEHNRLYWYRQTLGQGPEFLTYFQNEAQLEKSRLLSDRFSAERPKGSFSTLEIQRTEQGDSAMYLCASSFLGGEKLFFGSGTQLSVL.

The chain joins TRBV19 to TRBJ1-6, with 9 bases aligning to TRBD1. Per germline, CDR1 LNHDA and CDR2 SQIVND (reference sequence). The junction had 5 bases not matched to a gene; V was cut back by 4 bases and J by 10 bases. The CDR3 covers 14 residues. CDR3 DNA: TGTGCCAGTAGTAGAACAGGGGGCCAGTCACCCCTCCACTTT. As protein: CASSRTGGQSPLHF.

The chain uses TRBV5-1 and TRBJ2-1; 9 nucleotides match TRBD2. CDR1 is SGHRS and CDR2 is YFSETQ in the germline V gene. The V segment lost 0 bases and the J segment 4 bases; nucleotides outside the gene matches: 5. This CDR3 region has 16 residues. CDR3 sequence (DNA): TGCGCCAGCAGCTTGGCCGCTAGCGGGAATTACAATGAGCAGTTCTTC. Its protein is CASSLAASGNYNEQFF.

This sequence joins TRBV6-6 and TRBJ2-7, with a tentative D call TRBD2 (5 bases). The V end lost 5 bases, the J end lost 2 bases, and 16 bases lay between the germline ends. In germline, CDR1 is MNHNY, CDR2 SVGAGI (reference sequence). The CDR3 is 15 residues long. DNA of the CDR3: TGTGCCAGCAGTCTCCCCGAGCGGCCTCCCTACGAGCAGTACTTC. Translating it yields CASSLPERPPYEQYF.

CDR3 coding DNA: TGTGCCAGCAGTAGACAGGGGGCCGGTGAAAAACTGTTTTTT. The encoded protein is CASSRQGAGEKLFF. The genes are TRBV6-5 and TRBJ1-4, with 10 bases lining up with TRBD1. Germline lookup yields CDR1 MNHEY and CDR2 SVGAGI. The CDR3 is 14 amino acids. J was trimmed by 7 bases and V by 5 bases; bases with no gene match: 4.

Only one count was recorded for this clone. V gene TRBV5-4 combines with J gene TRBJ2-1; D might be TRBD2 (5 bases). In germline, CDR1 is SGHNT, CDR2 YYREEE (reference sequence). The CDR3 loop spans 14 amino acids. The V gene lost 6 bases and the J gene lost 5 bases, with 15 bases spanning the gap. This chain's CDR3 is CASTLTPRDNEQFF. The CDR3 DNA reads as TGTGCCAGCACCTTAACCCCGCGGGACAATGAGCAGTTCTTC. The full variable domain, rest sourced from reference TRBV5-4 and TRBJ2-1, is ETGVTQSPTHLIKTRGQQVTLRCSSQSGHNTVSWYQQALGQGPQFIFQYYREEENGRGNFPPRFSGLQFPNYSSELNVNALELDDSALYLCASTLTPRDNEQFFGPGTRLTVL.

V usage is TRBV6-5 and J usage is TRBJ1-2; 11 nucleotides match TRBD1. The J segment lost 8 bases and the V segment lost 6 bases, leaving 5 bases of the junction unmatched. The V gene's germline CDR1 is MNHEY and CDR2 SVGAGI. The CDR3 extends over 13 amino acids. DNA of the CDR3: TGTGCCAGCAGAGGACAGGGGGCAGGGGGCTACACCTTC. Its translation: CASRGQGAGGYTF.

The J gene is TRBJ1-1, the V gene TRBV18; D is perhaps TRBD1 (6 bases). The CDR3 has 18 residues. Germline CDR1 and CDR2: KGHSH and LQKENI. V was clipped by 5 bases and J by 1 base, with 23 bases between them. As DNA, the CDR3 is TGTGCCAGCTCAGTTTTTCCATTCGAGACAGGATCGAACACTGAAGCTTTCTTT. Its protein product is CASSVFPFETGSNTEAFF.

This rearrangement joins TRBV9 to TRBJ2-3; 8 nucleotides agree with TRBD1. After removal of 2 bases from V and 4 bases from J, the junction contained 6 bases not matched to a gene. The length of the CDR3 is 15 residues. The germline V gene encodes CDR1 SGDLS and CDR2 YYNGEE. The CDR3 DNA is TGTGCCAGCAGCGTCCTAGGACAGGGCCCAGATACGCAGTATTTT. The encoded protein is CASSVLGQGPDTQYF.

The chain uses TRBV7-2 and TRBJ2-1; 7 positions match TRBD2. J lost 9 bases, V lost 6 bases, and 14 bases had no gene match. The V gene's germline CDR1 is SGHTA and CDR2 FQGNSA. The CDR3 contains 15 residues. CDR3 residues: CASSFPSGSPFEQFF. The CDR3 coding sequence is TGTGCCAGCAGTTTTCCTAGCGGAAGCCCTTTTGAGCAGTTCTTC.

The chain uses TRBV6-5 and TRBJ1-2; 8 bases match TRBD1. V gave up 8 bases and J gave up 6 bases; unmatched junction bases: 8. This CDR3 has 13 residues. Germline CDR1 and CDR2: MNHEY and SVGAGI. The CDR3 loop is CASGWTGRNGYTF. The CDR3 nucleotides read TGTGCCAGCGGCTGGACAGGGAGAAATGGCTACACCTTC.